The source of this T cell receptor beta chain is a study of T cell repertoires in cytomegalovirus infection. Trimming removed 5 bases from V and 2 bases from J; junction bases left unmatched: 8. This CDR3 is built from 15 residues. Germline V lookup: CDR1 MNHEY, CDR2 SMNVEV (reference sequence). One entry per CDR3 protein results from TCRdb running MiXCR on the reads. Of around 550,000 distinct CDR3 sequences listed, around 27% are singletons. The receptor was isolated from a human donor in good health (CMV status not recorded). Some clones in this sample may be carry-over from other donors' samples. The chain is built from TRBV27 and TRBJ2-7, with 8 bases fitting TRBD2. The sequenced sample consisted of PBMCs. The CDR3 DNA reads TGTGCCAGCAGTAGACGGGAGGGCGGGACCTACGAGCAGTACTTC. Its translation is CASSRREGGTYEQYF.